A selection of T cell receptor beta chains follows, all from one sample in a study of blood T cell repertoires in COVID-19. Only in-frame clones appear in the TCRdb table, and some are missing; sequencing was by immunoSEQ multiplex PCR. The table has some 150,000 clones, roughly 89% seen once; the top ten hold roughly 0.51%. Sequencing was performed on peripheral blood. Every receptor here comes from a man aged 50-60 years with acute or convalescent COVID-19. Both conserved end residues are part of each CDR3. Each record gives: V gene, D gene, J gene, clone size, CDR3 protein, CDR3 DNA. D genes are given only for firm matches. Size tells how often a clone was seen (once, few, many) or the class of an expanded clone, and some rows leave it out.

TRBV20-1	TRBD1	TRBJ2-2	-	CSASDRVGTGELFF	TGCAGTGCTAGTGACAGGGTGGGGACCGGGGAGCTGTTTTTT
TRBV7-8	-	TRBJ2-5	-	CASSLGRYSSGEETQYF	TGTGCCAGCAGCTTAGGTCGGTATTCCTCAGGGGAAGAGACCCAGTACTTC
TRBV7-9	-	TRBJ2-1	-	CASSLGRGLNEQFF	TGTGCCAGCAGCTTAGGGCGGGGGCTCAATGAGCAGTTCTTC
TRBV9	TRBD2	TRBJ2-1	-	CASSVASGAGGANEQFF	TGTGCCAGCAGCGTAGCTAGCGGAGCTGGCGGTGCCAATGAGCAGTTCTTC
TRBV7-8	-	TRBJ1-5	-	CASSPDIGNQPQHF	TGTGCCAGCAGCCCAGACATCGGCAATCAGCCCCAGCATTTT
TRBV20-1	TRBD1	TRBJ1-3	-	CSASQTGRNTIYF	TGCAGTGCTAGTCAGACAGGGAGAAACACCATATATTTT
TRBV27	TRBD1	TRBJ1-1	-	CASNSRTGTEAFF	TGTGCCAGCAACAGTAGGACAGGGACTGAAGCTTTCTTT
TRBV2	TRBD2	TRBJ2-1	-	CATTVSAGAYNEQFF	TGTGCCACCACAGTGTCGGCGGGGGCCTACAATGAGCAGTTCTTC
TRBV9	TRBD1	TRBJ1-3	-	CASSAGTGSRNTIYF	TGTGCCAGCAGCGCGGGGACAGGGAGCAGGAACACCATATATTTT
TRBV9	-	TRBJ2-5	-	CASSVGGQETQYF	TGTGCCAGCAGCGTAGGAGGGCAGGAGACCCAGTACTTC
TRBV7-9	-	TRBJ2-3	-	CASSSPGHFMRTDTQYF	TGTGCCAGCAGTTCTCCGGGACACTTTATGAGGACAGATACGCAGTATTTT
TRBV19	TRBD2	TRBJ2-1	-	CASSVSGGYVLNEQFF	TGTGCCAGTAGTGTTAGCGGGGGGTATGTCCTTAATGAGCAGTTCTTC
TRBV5-1	TRBD2	TRBJ2-3	-	CASSLRLAGPVDTQYF	TGCGCCAGCAGCTTGAGGCTAGCGGGACCCGTCGATACGCAGTATTTT
TRBV28	-	TRBJ2-3	-	CASSLGGGSHKYTQYF	TGTGCCAGCAGTTTGGGGGGAGGATCCCACAAATATACGCAGTATTTT
TRBV14	TRBD1	TRBJ2-5	-	CASSRRTGLQETQYF	TGTGCCAGCAGCCGACGGACAGGGCTCCAAGAGACCCAGTACTTC
TRBV7-3	-	TRBJ2-2	-	CASSPQGNTGELFF	TGTGCCAGCAGCCCACAGGGGAACACCGGGGAGCTGTTTTTT
TRBV27	TRBD1	TRBJ2-7	-	CASSRTGTYEQYF	TGTGCCAGCAGTCGGACAGGTACCTACGAGCAGTACTTC
TRBV5-6	-	TRBJ1-2	-	CASSLGVYYGYTF	TGTGCCAGCAGCTTAGGGGTTTACTATGGCTACACCTTC
TRBV5-1	TRBD2	TRBJ2-1	-	CASHRTSGGAESNEQFF	TGCGCCAGTCACAGGACTAGCGGGGGGGCCGAGTCAAATGAGCAGTTCTTC
TRBV5-1	TRBD2	TRBJ2-5	-	CASSPIVSGGAQTQYF	TGCGCCAGCAGCCCCATCGTTAGCGGGGGGGCTCAGACCCAGTACTTC
TRBV4-1	-	TRBJ1-1	-	CASSRMSWAYMNTEAFF	TGCGCCAGCAGTCGGATGAGTTGGGCATACATGAACACTGAAGCTTTCTTT
TRBV5-1	-	TRBJ1-1	-	CASSLVAGNTEAFF	TGCGCCAGCAGCTTGGTTGCAGGAAACACTGAAGCTTTCTTT
TRBV7-3	-	TRBJ2-1	-	CASSAREKPYNEQFF	TGTGCCAGCAGCGCCCGGGAGAAGCCCTACAATGAGCAGTTCTTC
TRBV19	TRBD1	TRBJ1-2	-	CASSILQGQGGNYGYTF	TGTGCCAGTAGTATATTACAGGGGCAGGGAGGAAACTATGGCTACACCTTC
TRBV18	TRBD1	TRBJ2-2	-	CASSRRTGQNTGELFF	TGTGCCAGCTCAAGAAGGACAGGGCAAAACACCGGGGAGCTGTTTTTT
TRBV7-9	-	TRBJ2-5	-	CASSGQDGGETQYF	TGTGCCAGCAGCGGACAGGACGGGGGAGAGACCCAGTACTTC
TRBV24-1	-	TRBJ1-5	-	CATNTGNQPQHF	TGTGCCACCAATACGGGCAATCAGCCCCAGCATTTT
TRBV27	-	TRBJ1-2	-	CASSLGGVDGGYTF	TGTGCCAGCAGTTTAGGTGGAGTGGATGGTGGCTACACCTTC
TRBV12-5	-	TRBJ2-7	-	CASGFAGLQGEQYF	TGTGCTAGTGGTTTCGCGGGACTCCAGGGCGAGCAGTACTTC
TRBV5-1	-	TRBJ1-1	-	CASSLGAGLNTEAFF	TGCGCCAGCAGCTTGGGGGCGGGGCTGAACACTGAAGCTTTCTTT
TRBV12-3/TRBV12-4	-	TRBJ2-7	few	CASSRAAYEQYF	TGTGCCAGCAGTCGAGCTGCTTACGAGCAGTACTTC
TRBV24-1	TRBD1	TRBJ2-3	-	CATSDVNRGHTDTQYF	TGTGCCACCAGTGATGTGAACAGGGGCCACACAGATACGCAGTATTTT
TRBV23-1	-	TRBJ2-1	-	CASSQAPGVRHEQFF	TGCGCCAGCAGTCAAGCCCCAGGGGTCCGCCATGAGCAGTTCTTC
TRBV7-9	TRBD2	TRBJ2-7	-	CASSSLAGASYEQYF	TGTGCCAGCAGCTCATTAGCGGGAGCCTCCTACGAGCAGTACTTC
TRBV28	TRBD1	TRBJ1-4	-	CASSSEQPRDSNRRLFF	TGTGCCAGCAGTTCCGAACAACCCCGGGACAGCAACCGTCGGCTGTTTTTT
TRBV30	TRBD1	TRBJ1-1	-	CAWDRGTEAFF	TGTGCCTGGGACAGGGGCACTGAAGCTTTCTTT
TRBV10-3	-	TRBJ2-3	-	CAISEILASRTTQYF	TGTGCCATCAGTGAGATCCTAGCAAGCCGGACTACGCAGTATTTT
TRBV2	-	TRBJ2-7	-	CASRSGEDEQYF	TGTGCCAGCAGGAGTGGGGAGGACGAGCAGTACTTC
TRBV6-5	TRBD2	TRBJ2-1	-	CASSFGLAHYNEQFF	TGTGCCAGCAGCTTTGGACTAGCGCATTACAATGAGCAGTTCTTC
TRBV4-3	-	TRBJ1-6	-	CASSQGAGKDNSPLHF	TGCGCCAGCAGCCAAGGGGCGGGCAAAGATAATTCACCCCTCCACTTT
TRBV7-3	-	TRBJ2-1	few	CASSPGAGISEQFF	TGTGCCAGCAGCCCGGGTGCGGGAATCAGTGAGCAGTTCTTC
TRBV9	TRBD1	TRBJ2-1	-	CASSVNRGPNNEQFF	TGTGCCAGCAGCGTAAACAGGGGGCCGAACAATGAGCAGTTCTTC
TRBV5-1	-	TRBJ1-1	-	CASSYSDSYTEAFF	TGCGCCAGCAGCTATTCGGACAGTTACACTGAAGCTTTCTTT
TRBV27	TRBD2	TRBJ2-3	-	CASSGTTEALDTQYF	TGTGCCAGCAGCGGGACTACGGAAGCCTTAGATACGCAGTATTTT
TRBV11-3	TRBD1	TRBJ1-4	-	CASSPGTGGPNEKLFF	TGTGCCAGCAGCCCTGGGACAGGCGGACCTAATGAAAAACTGTTTTTT
TRBV28	-	TRBJ2-1	-	CASRLQSSVYNEQFF	TGTGCCAGCAGGCTACAGTCTTCCGTATACAATGAGCAGTTCTTC
TRBV11-2	-	TRBJ2-4	once	CASSLGPTGSKNIQYF	TGTGCCAGCAGCTTAGGGCCTACAGGGTCCAAAAACATTCAGTACTTC
TRBV27	-	TRBJ2-3	-	CASSRPGGYTKVF	TGTGCCAGCAGTCGGCCAGGAGGGTATACCAAGGTCTTT
TRBV5-4	-	TRBJ2-7	-	CASSTTGNEQYF	TGTGCCAGCAGCACCACAGGGAACGAGCAGTACTTC
TRBV27	-	TRBJ2-5	-	CASSLGPLGRTQYF	TGTGCCAGCAGTTTAGGCCCCCTAGGGAGGACCCAGTACTTC